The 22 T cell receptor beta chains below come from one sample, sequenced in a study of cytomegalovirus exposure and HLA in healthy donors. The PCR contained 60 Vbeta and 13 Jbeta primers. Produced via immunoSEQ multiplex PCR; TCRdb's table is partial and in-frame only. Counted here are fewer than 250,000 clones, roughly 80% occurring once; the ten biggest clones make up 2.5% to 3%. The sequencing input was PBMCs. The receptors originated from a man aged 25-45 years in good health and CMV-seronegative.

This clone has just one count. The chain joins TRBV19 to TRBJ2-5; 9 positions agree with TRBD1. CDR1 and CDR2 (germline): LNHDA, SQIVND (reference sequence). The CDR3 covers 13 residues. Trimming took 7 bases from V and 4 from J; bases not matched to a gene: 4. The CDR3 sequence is CASKQGARETQYF. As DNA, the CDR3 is TGTGCCAGTAAACAGGGGGCGAGAGAGACCCAGTACTTC.

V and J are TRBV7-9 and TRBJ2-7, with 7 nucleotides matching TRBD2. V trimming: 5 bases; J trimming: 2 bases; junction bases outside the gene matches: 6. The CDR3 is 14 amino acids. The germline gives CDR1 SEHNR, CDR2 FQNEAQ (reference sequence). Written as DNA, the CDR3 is TGTGCCAGCAGCCAGAGCGGGGACCCCTACGAGCAGTACTTC. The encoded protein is CASSQSGDPYEQYF.

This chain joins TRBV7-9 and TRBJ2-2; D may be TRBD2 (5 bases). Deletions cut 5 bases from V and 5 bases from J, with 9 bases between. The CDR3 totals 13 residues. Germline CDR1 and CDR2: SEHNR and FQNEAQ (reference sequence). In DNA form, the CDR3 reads TGTGCCAGCAGCACACGGACTACCGGGGAGCTGTTTTTT. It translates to CASSTRTTGELFF.

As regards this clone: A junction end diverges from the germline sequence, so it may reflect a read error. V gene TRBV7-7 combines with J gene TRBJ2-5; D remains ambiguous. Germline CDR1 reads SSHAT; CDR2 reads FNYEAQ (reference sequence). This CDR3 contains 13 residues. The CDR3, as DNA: TGTGCTAGCAGCTTAGTTGCCGGTTCGACCCAGTACTTC. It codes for CASSLVAGSTQYF.

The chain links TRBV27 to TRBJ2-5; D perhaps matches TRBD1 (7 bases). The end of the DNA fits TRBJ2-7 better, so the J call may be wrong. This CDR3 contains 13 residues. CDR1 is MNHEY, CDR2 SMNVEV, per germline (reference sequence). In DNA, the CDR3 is TGTGCCAGCAGTAATCCAGGGGGGTACGAGCAGTACTTC. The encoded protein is CASSNPGGYEQYF.

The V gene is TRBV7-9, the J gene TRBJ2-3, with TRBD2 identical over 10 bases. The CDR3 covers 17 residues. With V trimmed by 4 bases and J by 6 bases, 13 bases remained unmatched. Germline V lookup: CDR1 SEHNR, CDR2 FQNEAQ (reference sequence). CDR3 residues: CASSSPGLAGERDTQYF. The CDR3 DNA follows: TGTGCCAGCAGCTCCCCAGGCCTAGCGGGGGAACGGGATACGCAGTATTTT.

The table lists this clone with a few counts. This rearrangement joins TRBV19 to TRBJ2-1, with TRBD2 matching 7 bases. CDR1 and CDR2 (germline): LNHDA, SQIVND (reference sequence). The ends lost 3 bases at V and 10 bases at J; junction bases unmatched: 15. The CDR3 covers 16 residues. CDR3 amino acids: CASSIGTGGGLGEQFF. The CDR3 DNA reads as TGTGCCAGTAGTATCGGAACGGGGGGAGGACTAGGCGAGCAGTTCTTC.

The CDR3 protein is CASSPGTEFYGYTF. The CDR3 DNA follows: TGTGCCAGCAGCCCGGGGACAGAGTTCTATGGCTACACCTTC. The V gene is TRBV7-8, the J gene TRBJ1-2; 7 bases match TRBD1. Germline V lookup: CDR1 SGHVS, CDR2 FQNEAQ. This CDR3 has 14 residues. Trimming at V came to 5 bases and at J to 4 bases, leaving 7 bases not matched to a gene.

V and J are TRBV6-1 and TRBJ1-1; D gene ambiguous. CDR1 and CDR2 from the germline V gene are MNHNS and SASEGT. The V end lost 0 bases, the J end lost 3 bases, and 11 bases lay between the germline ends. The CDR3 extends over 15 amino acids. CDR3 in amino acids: CASSEARHRYTEAFF. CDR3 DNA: TGTGCCAGCAGTGAAGCAAGACATCGGTACACTGAAGCTTTCTTT.

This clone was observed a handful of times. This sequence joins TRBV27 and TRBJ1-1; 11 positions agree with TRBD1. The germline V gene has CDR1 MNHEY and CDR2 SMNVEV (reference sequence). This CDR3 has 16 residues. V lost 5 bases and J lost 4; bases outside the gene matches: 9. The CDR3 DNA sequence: TGTGCCAGCAGTGCCCGGGACAGGGGGGAGGGCACTGAAGCTTTCTTT. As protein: CASSARDRGEGTEAFF.

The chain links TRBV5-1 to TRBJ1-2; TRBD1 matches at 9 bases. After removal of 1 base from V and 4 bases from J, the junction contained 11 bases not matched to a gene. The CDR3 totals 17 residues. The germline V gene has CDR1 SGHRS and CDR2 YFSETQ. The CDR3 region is CASSLTSGTGSRYGYTF. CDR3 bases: TGCGCCAGCAGCTTGACTTCCGGGACAGGGTCTCGCTATGGCTACACCTTC.

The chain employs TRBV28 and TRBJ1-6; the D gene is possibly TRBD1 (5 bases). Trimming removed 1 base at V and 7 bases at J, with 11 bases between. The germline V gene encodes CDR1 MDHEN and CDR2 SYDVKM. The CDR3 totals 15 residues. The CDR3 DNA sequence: TGTGCCAGCAGTTTATTTCCAGGGAACAATTCACCCCTCCACTTT. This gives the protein CASSLFPGNNSPLHF. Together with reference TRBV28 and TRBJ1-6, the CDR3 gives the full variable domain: DVKVTQSSRYLVKRTGEKVFLECVQDMDHENMFWYRQDPGLGLRLIYFSYDVKMKEKGDIPEGYSVSREKKERFSLILESASTNQTSMYLCASSLFPGNNSPLHFGNGTRLTVT.

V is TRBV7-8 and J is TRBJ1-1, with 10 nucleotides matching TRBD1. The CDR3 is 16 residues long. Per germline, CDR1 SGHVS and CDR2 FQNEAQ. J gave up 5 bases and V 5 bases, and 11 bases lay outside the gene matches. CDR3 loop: CASSTGQGGPVTEAFF. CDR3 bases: TGTGCCAGCAGCACAGGACAGGGGGGGCCCGTAACTGAAGCTTTCTTT.

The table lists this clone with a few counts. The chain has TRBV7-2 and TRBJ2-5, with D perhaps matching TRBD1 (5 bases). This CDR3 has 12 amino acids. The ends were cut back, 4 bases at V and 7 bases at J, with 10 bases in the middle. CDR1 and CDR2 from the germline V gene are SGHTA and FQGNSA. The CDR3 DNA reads TGTGCCAGCAGCTCCGAAAGGGGGACCCAGTACTTC. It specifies CASSSERGTQYF.

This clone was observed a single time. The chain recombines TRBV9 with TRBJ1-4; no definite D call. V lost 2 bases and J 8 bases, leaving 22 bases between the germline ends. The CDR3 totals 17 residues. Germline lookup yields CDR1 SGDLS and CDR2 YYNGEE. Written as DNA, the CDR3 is TGTGCCAGCAGCGTCGATCCGGGCCTTGGGAGAGGAGAAAAACTGTTTTTT. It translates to CASSVDPGLGRGEKLFF.

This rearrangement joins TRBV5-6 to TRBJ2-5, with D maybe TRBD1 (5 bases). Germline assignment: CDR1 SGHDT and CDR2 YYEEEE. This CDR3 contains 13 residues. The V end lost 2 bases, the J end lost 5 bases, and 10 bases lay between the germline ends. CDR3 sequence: CASSLGQLETQYF. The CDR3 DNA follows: TGTGCCAGCAGCTTAGGACAACTTGAGACCCAGTACTTC. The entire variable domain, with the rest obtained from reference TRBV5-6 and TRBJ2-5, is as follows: DAGVTQSPTHLIKTRGQQVTLRCSPKSGHDTVSWYQQALGQGPQFIFQYYEEEERQRGNFPDRFSGHQFPNYSSELNVNALLLGDSALYLCASSLGQLETQYFGPGTRLLVL.

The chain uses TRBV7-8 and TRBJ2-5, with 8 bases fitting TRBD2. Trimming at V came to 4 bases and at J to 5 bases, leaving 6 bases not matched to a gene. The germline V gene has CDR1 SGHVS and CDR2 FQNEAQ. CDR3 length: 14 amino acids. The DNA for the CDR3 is TGTGCCAGCAGCTCCCGGGGGGGCCGGGAGACCCAGTACTTC. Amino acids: CASSSRGGRETQYF.

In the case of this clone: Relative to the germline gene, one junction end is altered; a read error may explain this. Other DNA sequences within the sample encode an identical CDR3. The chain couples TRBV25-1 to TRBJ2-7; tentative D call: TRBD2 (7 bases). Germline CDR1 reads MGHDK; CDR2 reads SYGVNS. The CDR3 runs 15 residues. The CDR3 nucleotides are TGTGCCAGTAGTGATCTAGTGGGGGGGCGGGGTGAGCAGTACTTC. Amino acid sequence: CASSDLVGGRGEQYF.

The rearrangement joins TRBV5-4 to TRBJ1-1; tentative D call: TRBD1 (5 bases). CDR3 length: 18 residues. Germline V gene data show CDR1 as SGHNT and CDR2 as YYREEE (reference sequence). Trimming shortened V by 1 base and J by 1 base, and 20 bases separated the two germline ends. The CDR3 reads CASSLPGFSGSPNTEAFF. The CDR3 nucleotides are TGTGCCAGCAGCTTGCCAGGGTTCTCAGGAAGCCCGAACACTGAAGCTTTCTTT.

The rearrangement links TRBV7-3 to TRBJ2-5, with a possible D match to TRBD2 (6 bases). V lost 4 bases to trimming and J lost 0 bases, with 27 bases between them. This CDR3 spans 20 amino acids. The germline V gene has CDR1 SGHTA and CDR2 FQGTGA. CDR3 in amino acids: CASSSLDGANIREYQETQYF. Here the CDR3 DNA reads TGTGCCAGCAGCTCCTTAGATGGGGCGAACATTCGGGAGTACCAAGAGACCCAGTACTTC.

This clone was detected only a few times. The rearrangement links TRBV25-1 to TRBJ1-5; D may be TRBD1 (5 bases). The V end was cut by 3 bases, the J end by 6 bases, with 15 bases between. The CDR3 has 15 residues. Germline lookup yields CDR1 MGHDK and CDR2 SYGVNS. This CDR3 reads CASSDPKQVGQPQHF. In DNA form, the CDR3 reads TGTGCCAGCAGTGACCCTAAACAGGTGGGTCAGCCCCAGCATTTT.

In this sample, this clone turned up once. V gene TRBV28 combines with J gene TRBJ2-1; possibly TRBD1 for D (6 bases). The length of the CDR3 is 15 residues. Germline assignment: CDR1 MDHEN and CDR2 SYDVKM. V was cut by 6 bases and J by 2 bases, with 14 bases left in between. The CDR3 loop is CASSPRGPAYNEQFF. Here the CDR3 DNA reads TGTGCCAGCAGCCCCAGGGGCCCGGCCTACAATGAGCAGTTCTTC.